These T cell receptor beta chains were read from a single sample in a study of blood T cell repertoires in COVID-19. Sequenced by immunoSEQ multiplex PCR; TCRdb stores in-frame clones only, minus some. The table has hundreds of thousands of clones, just over 85% seen once; the top ten hold roughly 1.4%. The sample consisted of peripheral blood. The receptors come from an older man with acute or convalescent COVID-19. Each CDR3 is given with its conserved first and last residue. The D gene is left open where the match is weak. Rows may omit the clone size; those that give it use once, few, many or a size class.

V gene	clone size	J gene	D gene	CDR3 protein	CDR3 DNA
TRBV7-6	once	TRBJ2-1	NA	CASSLVVAQSSYNEQFF	TGTGCCAGCAGCTTAGTAGTAGCGCAGAGCTCCTACAATGAGCAGTTCTTC
TRBV6-5	NA	TRBJ1-1	TRBD1	CASFRTGGRTEAFF	TGTGCCAGCTTCCGGACAGGGGGGCGGACTGAAGCTTTCTTT
TRBV29-1	NA	TRBJ1-4	NA	CSVSGEAEKLFF	TGCAGCGTGTCAGGGGAAGCTGAAAAACTGTTTTTT
TRBV5-6	NA	TRBJ1-6	NA	CASSLAGYNSPLHF	TGTGCCAGCAGCTTGGCGGGTTATAATTCACCCCTCCACTTT
TRBV14	NA	TRBJ2-5	NA	CASSGRGQETQYF	TGTGCCAGCAGCGGCCGGGGCCAAGAGACCCAGTACTTC
TRBV19	few	TRBJ1-6	TRBD1	CASSPDRGYNSPLHF	TGTGCCAGTAGTCCTGACAGGGGATATAATTCACCCCTCCACTTT
TRBV27	once	TRBJ2-5	NA	CASSLSFGVGPQETQYF	TGTGCCAGCAGTTTAAGTTTCGGGGTGGGCCCCCAAGAGACCCAGTACTTC
TRBV5-1	NA	TRBJ2-7	NA	CASSSFGTSYEQYF	TGCGCCAGCAGCTCCTTTGGGACTTCTTACGAGCAGTACTTC
TRBV7-2	once	TRBJ1-3	NA	CASSSNPQVISGNTIYF	TGTGCCAGCAGCTCCAACCCACAGGTCATCTCTGGAAACACCATATATTTT
TRBV5-6	few	TRBJ2-3	TRBD2	CASSLRTSGRKDTQYF	TGTGCCAGCAGCCTGCGGACTAGCGGGAGGAAGGATACGCAGTATTTT
TRBV7-9	NA	TRBJ1-2	NA	CASSSGHTYRGYTF	TGTGCCAGCAGCTCTGGACATACTTACCGTGGCTACACCTTC
TRBV4-2	NA	TRBJ2-1	TRBD2	CASSQDERGYNEQFF	TGTGCCAGCAGCCAAGATGAGCGGGGCTACAATGAGCAGTTCTTC
TRBV11-2	NA	TRBJ2-1	NA	CASSLDGQRGDEQFF	TGTGCCAGCAGCTTAGATGGCCAAAGGGGTGATGAGCAGTTCTTC
TRBV5-5	NA	TRBJ2-3	NA	CASSTSTDTQYF	TGTGCCAGCAGCACTAGCACAGATACGCAGTATTTT
TRBV4-3	NA	TRBJ2-2	NA	CASSQDFAIPGELFF	TGCGCCAGCAGCCAAGATTTCGCTATTCCCGGGGAGCTGTTTTTT
TRBV9	NA	TRBJ1-3	NA	CASSFYSGNTIYF	TGTGCCAGCAGCTTCTACTCTGGAAACACCATATATTTT
TRBV5-4	NA	TRBJ1-2	TRBD1	CASSLAGMTGGNGYTF	TGTGCCAGCAGCTTGGCAGGAATGACAGGGGGGAATGGCTACACCTTC
TRBV2	NA	TRBJ1-1	NA	CASSVFREAFF	TGTGCCAGCAGTGTCTTTAGAGAAGCTTTCTTT
TRBV5-1	few	TRBJ2-5	TRBD1	CASRDRGGQETQYF	TGCGCCAGCAGGGACAGGGGGGGCCAAGAGACCCAGTACTTC
TRBV5-1	NA	TRBJ2-1	TRBD2	CASSLGGTSGYNEQFF	TGCGCCAGCAGCTTGGGTGGGACTAGCGGCTACAATGAGCAGTTCTTC
TRBV9	few	TRBJ2-7	NA	CARDRSSYEQYF	TGTGCCAGAGACAGGAGCTCCTACGAGCAGTACTTC
TRBV9	NA	TRBJ2-3	TRBD2	CASSPSGLATDTQYF	TGTGCCAGCAGCCCTTCGGGACTAGCCACAGATACGCAGTATTTT
TRBV6-2/TRBV6-3	NA	TRBJ1-2	NA	CASSVRVNYGYTF	TGTGCCAGCAGCGTCAGGGTCAACTATGGCTACACCTTC
TRBV5-1	NA	TRBJ2-7	NA	CASSLATAYEQYF	TGCGCCAGCAGCTTGGCTACAGCATACGAGCAGTACTTC
TRBV27	few	TRBJ2-3	TRBD2	CASSQGTSGRVPHGSQYF	TGTGCCAGCAGCCAAGGGACTAGCGGGAGGGTCCCCCACGGTTCGCAGTATTTT
TRBV11-3	NA	TRBJ2-5	NA	CASTIFSGGDQETQYF	TGTGCCAGCACAATATTCTCCGGGGGAGACCAAGAGACCCAGTACTTC
TRBV6-5	NA	TRBJ2-7	TRBD1	CASSYRDRGPYEQYF	TGTGCCAGCAGTTATCGGGACAGGGGGCCCTACGAGCAGTACTTC
TRBV7-8	NA	TRBJ2-2	NA	CASSFANTGELFF	TGTGCCAGCAGCTTCGCGAACACCGGGGAGCTGTTTTTT
TRBV7-2	NA	TRBJ2-2	NA	CASSLVTRSGELFF	TGTGCCAGCAGCTTGGTGACTAGATCCGGGGAGCTGTTTTTT
TRBV29-1	NA	TRBJ2-1	TRBD2	CSVERGGYNEQFF	TGCAGCGTTGAACGCGGGGGGTACAATGAGCAGTTCTTC
TRBV7-2	NA	TRBJ1-2	NA	CASSPLQINYGYTF	TGTGCCAGCAGCCCGCTCCAGATAAACTATGGCTACACCTTC
TRBV19	NA	TRBJ2-5	NA	CASANGQETQYF	TGTGCCAGTGCGAACGGTCAAGAGACCCAGTACTTC
TRBV4-3	NA	TRBJ1-4	NA	CASSQDLLTLTNEKLFF	TGCGCCAGCAGCCAAGATCTTTTGACTCTGACTAATGAAAAACTGTTTTTT
TRBV9	NA	TRBJ2-7	TRBD2	CASSVGTSGSYEQYF	TGTGCCAGCAGCGTAGGTACTAGCGGATCCTACGAGCAGTACTTC
TRBV6-5	NA	TRBJ2-7	TRBD1	CASSSTNGQGHEQYF	TGTGCCAGCAGTTCTACTAATGGACAGGGCCACGAGCAGTACTTC
TRBV28	NA	TRBJ2-5	NA	CASSSGLQETQYF	TGTGCCAGCAGTTCGGGACTGCAAGAGACCCAGTACTTC
TRBV27	NA	TRBJ2-3	TRBD2	CASSRYTSGPATDTQYF	TGTGCCAGCAGTCGCTACACTAGCGGGCCTGCCACAGATACGCAGTATTTT
TRBV7-2	NA	TRBJ1-6	NA	CASSRQVLSPLHF	TGTGCCAGCAGCCGACAGGTTCTTTCACCCCTCCACTTT
TRBV9	NA	TRBJ2-3	NA	CASSVVGGMADTQYF	TGTGCCAGCAGCGTAGTAGGGGGAATGGCAGATACGCAGTATTTT
TRBV21-1	NA	TRBJ1-3	NA	CASSKRGGDVQRSGNTIYF	TGTGCCAGCAGCAAGCGGGGGGGGGACGTCCAGCGCTCTGGAAACACCATATATTTT
TRBV29-1	NA	TRBJ1-5	NA	CSVGSGVGQPQHF	TGCAGCGTTGGATCGGGGGTCGGTCAGCCCCAGCATTTT
TRBV2	NA	TRBJ2-7	TRBD1	CASRGDRLGEQYF	TGTGCCAGCAGGGGGGACAGATTGGGCGAGCAGTACTTC
TRBV9	NA	TRBJ2-7	TRBD1	CASSAYQTGDESEQYF	TGTGCCAGCAGCGCCTATCAGACAGGGGATGAAAGCGAGCAGTACTTC
TRBV27	NA	TRBJ1-1	NA	CASNINRDMNTEAFF	TGTGCCAGCAACATAAACAGGGACATGAACACTGAAGCTTTCTTT
TRBV25-1	NA	TRBJ2-5	TRBD1	CASSVLRQGGTQYF	TGTGCCAGCAGTGTTCTCCGACAGGGGGGGACCCAGTACTTC
TRBV5-4	NA	TRBJ1-3	NA	CASSSGQSSGNTIYF	TGTGCCAGCAGCTCAGGACAGAGCTCTGGAAACACCATATATTTT
TRBV5-1	once	TRBJ2-5	TRBD2	CASSLGTSGGSVQETQYF	TGCGCCAGCAGCTTAGGGACTAGCGGGGGGTCGGTTCAAGAGACCCAGTACTTC
TRBV18	NA	TRBJ2-7	NA	CASSPRRGIGSYEQYF	TGTGCCAGCTCACCAAGAAGGGGGATTGGCTCCTACGAGCAGTACTTC
TRBV3-1/TRBV3-2	NA	TRBJ2-7	TRBD1	CASSLPDRGRHNEQYF	TGTGCCAGCAGCCTCCCGGACAGGGGACGGCACAACGAGCAGTACTTC
TRBV28	NA	TRBJ1-2	NA	CASRGDRRGYGYTF	TGTGCCAGCAGGGGGGACCGGCGGGGTTATGGCTACACCTTC
TRBV28	once	TRBJ1-1	TRBD1	CASSPQGATFF	TGTGCCAGCAGTCCCCAGGGGGCAACTTTCTTT
TRBV5-1	NA	TRBJ2-1	TRBD2	CASSSRRDYSYNEQFF	TGCGCCAGCAGCTCGCGGCGGGACTACTCCTACAATGAGCAGTTCTTC
TRBV7-2	NA	TRBJ2-5	NA	CASSPRGTFQETQYF	TGTGCCAGCAGCCCGCGCGGGACTTTTCAAGAGACCCAGTACTTC